The source of this T cell receptor (beta chain) is a study of cytomegalovirus exposure and HLA in healthy donors. PCR used 60 Vbeta primers and 13 Jbeta primers. Sequencing was performed with immunoSEQ multiplex PCR; in TCRdb, only in-frame clones are kept and a portion is missing. This sample yields roughly 68,000 clones, of which 50% to 80% are seen a single time; about 20% belongs to the top ten. With respect to this clone: What it recognizes is unknown.

Findings and limits, study-wide: Common viral pathogens (according to a later analysis) appeared linked to several of the most significant clusters. Accurate prediction of HLA-A and HLA-B alleles (for most subjects) was reportedly achieved from TCR beta sequences. Later genetic work tied a missense DCLRE1C variant to beta-chain V and J trimming. Analysis performed later found roughly 18,000 TCR beta sequences associated with HLA alleles at 0.05 false discovery rate.

Trimming took off 0 bases at V and 1 base at J, with 18 bases between the two ends. The CDR3 sequence is 19 residues long. CDR1 SGHNT and CDR2 YENEEA come from the germline V gene. This sequence joins TRBV11-3 and TRBJ2-2; D perhaps matches TRBD2 (6 bases). The sample consisted of PBMCs. This clonotype originated in a man aged 35-49 years in good health and CMV-seropositive. The CDR3 DNA reads TGTGCCAGCAGCTTAGAAGGCAGGTGGGGGACTCAGAACACCGGGGAGCTGTTTTTT. It yields the protein CASSLEGRWGTQNTGELFF.